Sequencing of this T cell receptor (beta chain) was carried out in a study of technical replicates of blood from a handful of donors. Using immunoSEQ multiplex PCR, the repertoire was profiled, and TCRdb retains in-frame clones only, with some absent. Counted here are more than 10,000 clones, 65% to 90% occurring once; the ten biggest clones make up about 10%. The CDR3 is 15 amino acids. Germline-derived CDR1 and CDR2 are SGHRS and YFSETQ. The V end lost 3 bases, the J end lost 0 bases, and 13 bases lay between the germline ends. Sequences were obtained from PBMCs. The genes are TRBV5-1 and TRBJ2-7; D not resolved. The receptor was derived from a human donor in good health. CDR3 loop: CASSYLTTSSYEQYF. The DNA of the CDR3 is TGCGCCAGCAGCTACCTGACGACAAGCTCCTACGAGCAGTACTTC.